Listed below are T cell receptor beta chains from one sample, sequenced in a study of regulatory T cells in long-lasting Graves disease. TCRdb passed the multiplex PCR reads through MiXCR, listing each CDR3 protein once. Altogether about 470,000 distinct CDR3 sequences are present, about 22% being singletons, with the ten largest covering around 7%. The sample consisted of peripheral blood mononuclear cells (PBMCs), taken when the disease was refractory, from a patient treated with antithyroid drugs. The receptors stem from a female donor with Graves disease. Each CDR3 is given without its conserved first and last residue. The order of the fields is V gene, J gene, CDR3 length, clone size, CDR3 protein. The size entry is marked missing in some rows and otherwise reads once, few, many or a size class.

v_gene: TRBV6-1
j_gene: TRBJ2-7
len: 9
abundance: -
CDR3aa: ATLDLYEQY

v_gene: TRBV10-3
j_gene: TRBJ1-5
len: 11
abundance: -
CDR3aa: AASGQENQPQH

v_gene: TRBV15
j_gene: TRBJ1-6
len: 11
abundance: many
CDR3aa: ATSRDSNSPLH

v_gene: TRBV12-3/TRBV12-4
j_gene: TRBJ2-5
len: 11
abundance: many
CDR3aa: ASERDKQETQY

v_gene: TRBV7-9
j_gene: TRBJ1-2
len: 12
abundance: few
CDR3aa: ASRLTQGPSGYT

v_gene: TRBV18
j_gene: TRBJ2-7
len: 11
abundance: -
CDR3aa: ASSSPGYHEQY

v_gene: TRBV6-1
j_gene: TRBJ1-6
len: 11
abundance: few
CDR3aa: ASSGDYNSPLH

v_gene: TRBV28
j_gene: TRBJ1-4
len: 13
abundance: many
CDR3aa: ASSLEGQAVEKLF

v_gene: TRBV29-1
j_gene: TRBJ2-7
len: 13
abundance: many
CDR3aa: SVIYRDSAAYEQY

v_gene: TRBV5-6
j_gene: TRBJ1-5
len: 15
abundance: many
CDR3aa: ASSLRGNYAGNQPQH

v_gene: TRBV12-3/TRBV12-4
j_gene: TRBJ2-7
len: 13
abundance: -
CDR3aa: ASSRSLTGFGEQY

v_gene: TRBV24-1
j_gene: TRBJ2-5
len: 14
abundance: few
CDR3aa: ATSDSGRQPQTTQY

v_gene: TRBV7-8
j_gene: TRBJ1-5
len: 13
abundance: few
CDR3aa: ASSSNRGRNQPQH

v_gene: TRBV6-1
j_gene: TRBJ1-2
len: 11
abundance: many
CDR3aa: ASTRGWGGGYT

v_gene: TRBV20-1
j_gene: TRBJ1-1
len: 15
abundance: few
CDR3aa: SARGQLRTGSLLEAF

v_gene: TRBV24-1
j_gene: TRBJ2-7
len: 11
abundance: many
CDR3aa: ATSDSSSYEQY

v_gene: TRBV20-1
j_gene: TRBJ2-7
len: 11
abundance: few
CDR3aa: SARVDSSYEQY

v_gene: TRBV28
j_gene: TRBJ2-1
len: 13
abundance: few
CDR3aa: ASSMLAETYNEQF

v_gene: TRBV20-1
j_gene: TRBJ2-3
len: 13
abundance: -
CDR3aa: SAPPRDTSTDTQY

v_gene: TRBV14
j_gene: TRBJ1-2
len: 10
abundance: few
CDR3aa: ASSQRWGGYT

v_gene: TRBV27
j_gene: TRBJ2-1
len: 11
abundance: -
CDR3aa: ASSSTAYNEQF

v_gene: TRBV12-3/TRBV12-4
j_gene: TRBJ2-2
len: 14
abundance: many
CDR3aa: ASSQTDRTGTGELF

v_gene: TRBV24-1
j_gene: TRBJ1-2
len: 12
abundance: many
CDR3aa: ATSDSGSNYGYT

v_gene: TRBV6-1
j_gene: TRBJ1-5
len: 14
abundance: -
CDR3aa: ASSASYLYSNQPQH

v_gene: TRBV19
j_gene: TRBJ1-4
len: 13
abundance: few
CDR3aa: ASSTHVAPAEKLF

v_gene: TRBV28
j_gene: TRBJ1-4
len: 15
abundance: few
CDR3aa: ASSFAWEEATNEKLF

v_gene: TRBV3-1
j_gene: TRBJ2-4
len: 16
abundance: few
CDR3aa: ASSQVGTAPRSKNIQY

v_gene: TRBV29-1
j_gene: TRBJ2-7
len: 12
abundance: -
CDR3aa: SVMTGAKTYEQY

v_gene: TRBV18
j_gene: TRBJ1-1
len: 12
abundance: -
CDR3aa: ASSPVRTDTEAF

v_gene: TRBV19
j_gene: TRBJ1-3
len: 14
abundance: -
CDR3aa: ASSFRTDFSGNTIY

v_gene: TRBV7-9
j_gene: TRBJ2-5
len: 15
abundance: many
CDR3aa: ASSLGTSGDHQETQY

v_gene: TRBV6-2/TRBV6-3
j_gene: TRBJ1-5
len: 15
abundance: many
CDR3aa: ASSNQGTFGSNQPQH

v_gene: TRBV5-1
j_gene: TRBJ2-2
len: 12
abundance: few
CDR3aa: ASGRTGNTGELF

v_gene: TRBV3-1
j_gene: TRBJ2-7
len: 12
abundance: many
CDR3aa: ASSQEGGTYEQY

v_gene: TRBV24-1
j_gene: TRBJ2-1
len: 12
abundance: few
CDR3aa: ATSEETGYNEQF

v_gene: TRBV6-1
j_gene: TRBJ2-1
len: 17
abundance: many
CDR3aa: AAPVWQGLSGISYNEQF

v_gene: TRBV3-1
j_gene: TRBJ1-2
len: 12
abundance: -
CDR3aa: ASSLGILNYGYT

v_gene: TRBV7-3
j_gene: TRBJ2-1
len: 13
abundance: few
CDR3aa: ASSSQGLSYNEQF

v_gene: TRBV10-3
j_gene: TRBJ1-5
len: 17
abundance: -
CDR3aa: AISESKRIVGESNQPQH

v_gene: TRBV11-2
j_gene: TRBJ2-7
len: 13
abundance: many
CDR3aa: ASSLGSGATYEQY

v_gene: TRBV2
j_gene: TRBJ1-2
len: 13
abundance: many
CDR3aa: ASSELQGGTYGYT

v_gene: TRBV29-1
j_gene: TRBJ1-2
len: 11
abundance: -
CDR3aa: SVGQVANYGYT

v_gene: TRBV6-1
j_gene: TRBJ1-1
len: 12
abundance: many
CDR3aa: ASSASFWDTEAF

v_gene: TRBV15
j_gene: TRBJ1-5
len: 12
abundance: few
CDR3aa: ATSTLGGNQPQH

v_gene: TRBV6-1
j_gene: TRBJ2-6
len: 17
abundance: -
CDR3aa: ASRPGTGTFGSGANVLT

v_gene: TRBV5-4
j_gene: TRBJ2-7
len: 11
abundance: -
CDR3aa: ASSLLDYSEQY

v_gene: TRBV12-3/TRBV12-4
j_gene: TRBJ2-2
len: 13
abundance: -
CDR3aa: ASSFPAGDTGELF

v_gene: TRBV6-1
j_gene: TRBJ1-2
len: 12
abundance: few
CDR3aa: ASSKILGQGGYT

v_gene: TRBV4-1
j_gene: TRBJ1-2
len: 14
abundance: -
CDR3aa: ASSQRVEGAGYGYT

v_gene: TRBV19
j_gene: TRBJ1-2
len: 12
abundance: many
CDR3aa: ASILGQGGDGYT

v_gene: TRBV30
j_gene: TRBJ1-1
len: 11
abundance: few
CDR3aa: AWATGTHTEAF